The sequence of this TCR beta chain was determined in a study of T cell responses to AZD1222 COVID-19 vaccine. Whether given at about 4 or about 12 weeks, second doses were pooled. Overall study findings and caveats: It was only after the peak T cell response that any repertoires were sampled.

Here immunoSEQ multiplex PCR was the method, and the copy in TCRdb shows in-frame clones only, minus some. Of about 160,000 clones listed, roughly 90% are singletons. J was trimmed by 7 bases and V by 0 bases; bases with no gene match: 12. CDR3 length: 17 amino acids. Germline-derived CDR1 and CDR2 are LGHDT and YNNKEL (reference sequence). Regarding this clone: Its antigen is undetermined.

The source is an adult who received the AZD1222 COVID-19 vaccine. The chain uses TRBV3-1 (or the pseudogene TRBV3-2) and TRBJ2-7, with TRBD2 matching 10 bases. The sample in question was peripheral blood, obtained 28 days after the second AZD1222 dose. CDR3 sequence (DNA): TGTGCCAGCAGCCAAGATATAGGCCTAGCGGGAGAGGATGAGCAGTACTTC. Protein product: CASSQDIGLAGEDEQYF.